These 13 T cell receptor beta chains share one sample of origin, sequenced in a study of T cells in Graves' hyperthyroidism and ophthalmopathy. What was amplified from RNA transcripts were TCR beta CDR3 regions. The HTBI set primed first-round TCR CDR3 RT-PCR. TCRdb independently ran MiXCR on the multiplex PCR reads; one entry per CDR3 protein. The sample carries more than 650,000 distinct CDR3 sequences, 12% to 15% recorded once. The sample taken for sequencing was blood. The receptors were gathered from a woman younger than 35 with Graves' hyperthyroidism.

The chain couples TRBV19 to TRBJ1-2; maybe TRBD1 (6 bases). The CDR3 totals 15 residues. V gave up 1 base and J gave up 0 bases, with 9 bases separating them. Germline V gives CDR1 LNHDA, CDR2 SQIVND (reference sequence). The chain's CDR3 is CASSIATGSNYGYTF. CDR3 nucleotides: TGTGCCAGTAGTATAGCTACAGGGTCTAACTATGGCTACACCTTC. Filled out from reference TRBV19 and TRBJ1-2, the complete variable domain reads DGGITQSPKYLFRKEGQNVTLSCEQNLNHDAMYWYRQDPGQGLRLIYYSQIVNDFQKGDIAEGYSVSREKKESFPLTVTSAQKNPTAFYLCASSIATGSNYGYTFGSGTRLTVV.

This clonotype was detected a few times. V usage is TRBV6-2 or TRBV6-3 and J usage is TRBJ2-7, with D perhaps assigned TRBD1 or TRBD2 (6 bases each). The V gene lost 2 bases and the J gene lost 5 bases, with 13 bases spanning the gap. Germline-derived CDR1 and CDR2 are MNHEY and SVGEGT. The CDR3 has 14 residues. The CDR3 protein is CASSYGGQGHEQYF. In DNA form, the CDR3 reads TGTGCCAGCAGTTACGGGGGGCAGGGACACGAGCAGTACTTC.

A few counts support this clonotype. The chain links TRBV12-3 or TRBV12-4 to TRBJ2-5; D unclear. This CDR3 comprises 15 residues. Trimming left V 6 bases short and J 2 bases short, with 16 bases between. The CDR3: CASSPPYVNQETQYF. As DNA, the CDR3 is TGTGCCAGCAGCCCCCCCTACGTGAATCAAGAGACCCAGTACTTC.

Details on this clonotype: A much larger clone lies one base from this, so it may be a read error. This chain connects TRBV12-3 or TRBV12-4 to TRBJ1-6, with D tentatively TRBD1 (6 bases). The CDR3 covers 13 residues. The CDR3 spells CASSFRGNSPPHF. The CDR3 bases are TGTGCCAGCAGTTTCAGGGGAAATTCACCCCCCCACTTT.

The chain uses TRBV12-3 or TRBV12-4 and TRBJ2-3; 11 nucleotides align to TRBD2. J gave up 6 bases and V 6 bases, and 5 bases lay outside the gene matches. CDR3 length: 14 residues. The CDR3 spells CASRGTSGRDTQYF. CDR3 nucleotides: TGTGCCAGCAGAGGGACTAGCGGCAGGGATACGCAGTATTTT.

As for this clonotype: A much larger clone differs by one base, so this may be a read error. The V and J genes are TRBV27 and TRBJ1-1; weak D call: TRBD1 (5 bases). V was trimmed by 4 bases and J by 0 bases, leaving 12 bases between them. Germline loops: CDR1 MNHEY, CDR2 SMNVEV (reference sequence). There are 15 residues in the CDR3. CDR3 in amino acids: CASSWGDGVNTEAFF. For the CDR3, the DNA is TGTGCCAGCAGTTGGGGGGACGGGGTGAACACTGAAGCTTTCTTT.

This clonotype has a handful of counts. The chain uses TRBV9 and TRBJ1-1, with D perhaps TRBD1 (6 bases). In germline, CDR1 is SGDLS, CDR2 YYNGEE. Trimming removed 0 bases at V and 3 bases at J, with 9 bases between. This CDR3 spans 14 amino acids. CDR3 DNA sequence: TGTGCCAGCAGCGTAGTAGGGGGATACACTGAAGCTTTCTTT. It codes for CASSVVGGYTEAFF.

A note on this clonotype: A read error may explain this, as a much larger clone is one base away. The chain recombines TRBV12-3 or TRBV12-4 with TRBJ2-7; 14 bases are a match to TRBD2. V shed 4 bases and J 9 bases; nucleotides not matched to a gene: 11. CDR3 length: 16 amino acids. CDR3 nucleotides: TGTGCCAGCAGTTACGGATGGACTAGCGGGAGGAACGGGCAGTACTTC. Its protein is CASSYGWTSGRNGQYF.

Turning to this clonotype: A read error may be the cause here, since a much bigger clone is one base away. The chain's CDR3 is CASRPGTQSYNEQYF. The CDR3 DNA is TGCGCCAGCAGGCCCGGGACGCAGTCCTACAATGAGCAGTACTTC. The chain links TRBV4-3 to TRBJ2-1; D may be TRBD1 or TRBD2 (5 bases each). The DNA matches TRBJ2-7 better at its end, which makes the J call doubtful. Germline-derived CDR1 and CDR2 are LGHNA and YSLEER. The CDR3 covers 15 residues.

The rearrangement joins TRBV20-1 to TRBJ1-5; D is possibly TRBD1 (6 bases). CDR3 size: 12 residues. Trimming pared 2 bases from V and 6 bases from J, leaving 8 bases between. Germline V gene lookup returns CDR1 DFQATT and CDR2 SNEGSKA (reference sequence). The CDR3 region is CSARKGGQPQHF. In DNA, the CDR3 is TGCAGTGCTAGAAAGGGGGGTCAGCCCCAGCATTTT.

This clonotype was detected ten times or more. The genes are TRBV15 and TRBJ1-5, with unresolved D. The CDR3 spans 13 residues. Looked up from germline, CDR1 is LNHNV and CDR2 is YYDKDF (reference sequence). V lost 2 bases to trimming and J lost 12 bases, with 14 bases between them. The CDR3 DNA sequence: TGTGCCACCAGCAGAAAGTGGGTGGAGGACCAGCATTTT. Its translation is CATSRKWVEDQHF.

This clonotype was seen a handful of times. The chain links TRBV29-1 to TRBJ1-5; possibly TRBD1 for D (5 bases). The CDR3 spans 14 residues. V was clipped by 4 bases and J by 0 bases, with 10 bases between them. Germline V gene data show CDR1 as SQVTM and CDR2 as ANQGSEA. The CDR3: CSVAGGPSNQPQHF. In DNA, the CDR3 is TGCAGCGTTGCTGGGGGTCCTAGCAATCAGCCCCAGCATTTT.

This clonotype has a count of ten or more. The V and J genes are TRBV28 and TRBJ1-2; no reliable D call. Germline CDR1 and CDR2: MDHEN and SYDVKM. The CDR3 covers 15 residues. The V and J ends lost 6 bases and 4 bases respectively, with 18 bases between them. The DNA of the CDR3 is TGTGCCAGCAGGCCACCCGGGTCTACTCTCTATGGCTACACCTTC. Protein product: CASRPPGSTLYGYTF.